These 6 T cell receptor beta chains were all obtained from the same sample, sequenced in a study of response to subunit inactivated influenza vaccine. TCRdb reprocessed the RT-PCR reads with MiXCR, giving one entry per CDR3 protein. The data show hundreds of thousands of distinct CDR3 sequences, with approximately 7.6% seen just once and over 10% held by the top ten. The sequencing here drew on PBMCs from blood, taken less than 30 months after vaccination. These receptors all stem from a man aged 50-75 years who received an inactivated influenza vaccine.

Ten or more counts support this clonotype. The chain employs TRBV4-3 and TRBJ2-2; D may be TRBD1 (5 bases). Per germline, CDR1 LGHNA and CDR2 YSLEER. Trimming shortened V by 4 bases and J by 7 bases, and 16 bases separated the two germline ends. This CDR3 spans 15 amino acids. Here the CDR3 DNA reads TGCGCCAGCAGCCCTAATCTCAGGGTAAACGGGGAGCTGTTTTTT. As protein: CASSPNLRVNGELFF.

CDR3 in DNA: TGCAGTGCTAGAGATTCAGGGAAGGTAGATACGCAGTATTTT. It encodes CSARDSGKVDTQYF. This sequence joins TRBV20-1 and TRBJ2-3; D might be TRBD1 (5 bases). Germline V lookup: CDR1 DFQATT, CDR2 SNEGSKA (reference sequence). The CDR3 contains 14 residues. The ends were cut back, 0 bases at V and 5 bases at J, with 12 bases in the middle.

This clonotype turned up a few times. The rearrangement links TRBV7-2 to TRBJ1-3; D is uncertain. Germline CDR1 is SGHTA and CDR2 is FQGNSA. Trimming stripped 1 base from V and 0 bases from J, with 10 bases between. The CDR3 has 16 residues. CDR3 sequence reads: CASSLVKFLSGNTIYF. The CDR3 DNA is TGTGCCAGCAGCTTAGTTAAGTTCCTCTCTGGAAACACCATATATTTT.

This clonotype was observed many times. This chain uses TRBV7-6 with TRBJ1-2; D is uncertain. Trimming removed 5 bases at V and 2 bases at J, with 9 bases between. The CDR3 length is 13 residues. Germline lookup yields CDR1 SGHVS and CDR2 FNYEAQ. CDR3 sequence reads: CASSAEQNYGYTF. The CDR3 DNA sequence: TGTGCCAGCAGCGCCGAACAGAACTATGGCTACACCTTC.

This clonotype was recorded many times. The chain uses TRBV7-2 and TRBJ1-2, with D unresolved. V lost 2 bases to trimming and J lost 0 bases, with 13 bases between them. This CDR3 spans 16 amino acids. CDR1 is SGHTA and CDR2 is FQGNSA in the germline V gene. CDR3 sequence: CASSLSVTSANYGYTF. CDR3 coding DNA: TGTGCCAGCAGCTTATCCGTGACCTCGGCTAACTATGGCTACACCTTC.

On this clonotype itself: The junction departs from the called germline gene at one end, perhaps through a read error. Written as DNA, the CDR3 is TGTGCCAGCAGCGAGGGGGCCTTC. Its translation is CASSEGAF. The V and J genes are TRBV9 and TRBJ2-1; 7 nucleotides agree with TRBD1. The CDR3 contains 8 residues. Germline V gives CDR1 SGDLS, CDR2 YYNGEE. The complete variable domain, with remaining parts taken from reference TRBV9 and TRBJ2-1, reads DSGVTQTPKHLITATGQRVTLRCSPRSGDLSVYWYQQSLDQGLQFLIQYYNGEERAKGNILERFSAQQFPDLHSELNLSSLELGDSALYFCASSEGAFGPGTRLTVL.